These 30 T cell receptor beta chains were all obtained from the same sample, sequenced in a study of blood T cell repertoires in COVID-19. Some clones are missing from TCRdb's copy, which holds only in-frame ones; the method was immunoSEQ multiplex PCR. The sample contains fewer than 35,000 clones, approximately 90% of which appear only once. Sequencing was performed on peripheral blood. These receptors were collected from a man between 60 and 70 years old with acute or convalescent COVID-19.

V gene TRBV11-2 combines with J gene TRBJ2-1; 7 bases agree with TRBD2. This CDR3 has 19 amino acids. The ends lost 0 bases at V and 4 bases at J; junction bases unmatched: 15. Per germline, CDR1 SGHAT and CDR2 FQNNGV. The CDR3: CASSLDIRRERAMYNEQFF. The CDR3 coding sequence is TGTGCCAGCAGCTTAGATATTAGGCGGGAGCGGGCGATGTACAATGAGCAGTTCTTC.

The rearrangement links TRBV2 to TRBJ1-5; weak D call: TRBD1 (5 bases). The germline V gene has CDR1 SNHLY and CDR2 FYNNEI. V was cut by 6 bases and J by 2 bases, with 17 bases left in between. The CDR3 length is 16 residues. The CDR3 DNA is TGTGCCAGCAGCGGACAAGGGTCGGTAGGCAATCAGCCCCAGCATTTT. Protein: CASSGQGSVGNQPQHF.

V and J are TRBV6-1 and TRBJ2-3; 10 bases are shared with TRBD2. V lost 1 base, J lost 5 bases, and 12 bases stayed unmatched. This CDR3 spans 18 amino acids. Germline V gene lookup returns CDR1 MNHNS and CDR2 SASEGT. CDR3 sequence (DNA): TGTGCCAGCAGTGAAGAGAGTTATAGCGGGAGGCCAGGAGATACGCAGTATTTT. Translation gives CASSEESYSGRPGDTQYF.

The V call is TRBV5-1, the J call TRBJ1-1; 7 bases match TRBD1. CDR1 and CDR2 (germline): SGHRS, YFSETQ. The CDR3 is made up of 16 amino acids. The J segment lost 1 base and the V segment lost 3 bases, leaving 9 bases of the junction unmatched. The CDR3 DNA sequence: TGCGCCAGCAGCTCCCGACAGGGTAGGGGGAACACTGAAGCTTTCTTT. Its translation is CASSSRQGRGNTEAFF. The full variable domain, in which reference TRBV5-1 and TRBJ1-1 provide the parts outside the CDR3, is KAGVTQTPRYLIKTRGQQVTLSCSPISGHRSVSWYQQTPGQGLQFLFEYFSETQRNKGNFPGRFSGRQFSNSRSEMNVSTLELGDSALYLCASSSRQGRGNTEAFFGQGTRLTVV.

This clone was found once. V and J are TRBV18 and TRBJ1-2, with 7 bases aligning to TRBD1. The CDR3 loop spans 17 amino acids. The germline V gene has CDR1 KGHSH and CDR2 LQKENI. Unmatched junction bases numbered 10, after V lost 2 bases and J lost 1 base. The CDR3 protein is CASSPIPPQGDNYGYTF. In nucleotides, the CDR3 is TGTGCCAGCTCACCAATCCCCCCCCAGGGGGATAACTATGGCTACACCTTC.

CDR3 loop: CASSSGLYNEQFF. The CDR3 DNA follows: TGTGCCAGCTCTAGCGGCCTTTACAATGAGCAGTTCTTC. The J gene is TRBJ2-1, the V gene TRBV11-3, with 7 bases identical to TRBD2. The V segment lost 8 bases and the J segment 4 bases; nucleotides outside the gene matches: 5. CDR1 is SGHNT, CDR2 YENEEA, per germline. The CDR3 is made up of 13 amino acids.

This clone has more than one count but fewer than ten. The chain carries TRBV6-6 and TRBJ1-5; 10 bases are shared with TRBD1. The CDR3 has 15 residues. Germline assignment: CDR1 MNHNY and CDR2 SVGAGI (reference sequence). V lost 6 bases and J lost 3; bases outside the gene matches: 5. Written as DNA, the CDR3 is TGTGCCAGCAGAGCCGGGACAGGGGTCAATCAGCCCCAGCATTTT. Translation gives CASRAGTGVNQPQHF.

V is TRBV4-1 and J is TRBJ2-5; D might be TRBD1 (7 bases). V dropped 2 bases and J dropped 4 bases, with 14 bases sitting between them. Germline CDR1 reads MGHRA; CDR2 reads YSYEKL. The CDR3 spans 15 residues. CDR3 protein: CASSQQDREAETQYF. The DNA of the CDR3 is TGCGCCAGCAGCCAACAAGACAGGGAGGCAGAGACCCAGTACTTC.

V usage is TRBV3-1 (or the pseudogene TRBV3-2) and J usage is TRBJ2-7, with 9 bases matching TRBD2. Germline trimming cut 3 bases from V and 0 bases from J; bases unmatched to any gene: 9. The CDR3 runs to 17 residues. The germline V gene encodes CDR1 LGHDT and CDR2 YNNKEL (reference sequence). This CDR3 is CASSQVAGGVSSYEQYV. As DNA, the CDR3 is TGTGCCAGCAGCCAGGTGGCGGGAGGGGTATCCTCCTACGAGCAGTACGTC.

The chain carries TRBV11-3 and TRBJ2-5, with TRBD1 matching 12 bases. The trim removed 3 bases at V and 7 bases at J, leaving 6 bases unmatched. There are 15 residues in the CDR3. The germline V gene encodes CDR1 SGHNT and CDR2 YENEEA. CDR3 DNA: TGTGCCAGCAGCTTTGGGGGGACAGGGGGCCTGACCCAGTACTTC. This gives the protein CASSFGGTGGLTQYF.

V usage is TRBV18 and J usage is TRBJ1-1, with D perhaps matching TRBD1 (6 bases). Trimming shortened V by 2 bases and J by 5 bases, and 12 bases separated the two germline ends. The length of the CDR3 is 14 residues. CDR1 and CDR2 (germline): KGHSH, LQKENI. The CDR3 protein is CASSPKTGYTEAFF. In DNA form, the CDR3 reads TGTGCCAGCTCACCAAAAACAGGGTATACTGAAGCTTTCTTT. Supplemented by reference TRBV18 and TRBJ1-1, the full variable domain reads NAGVMQNPRHLVRRRGQEARLRCSPMKGHSHVYWYRQLPEEGLKFMVYLQKENIIDESGMPKERFSAEFPKEGPSILRIQQVVRGDSAAYFCASSPKTGYTEAFFGQGTRLTVV.

The V call is TRBV4-2, the J call TRBJ2-1; possible D gene TRBD2, 6 bases. This CDR3 comprises 14 residues. CDR1 is LGHNA and CDR2 is YNFKEQ in the germline V gene. Trimming shortened V by 4 bases and J by 7 bases, and 14 bases separated the two germline ends. In nucleotides, the CDR3 is TGTGCCAGCAGCCCCCGGGGGTGGGTAAATGAGCAGTTCTTC. As protein: CASSPRGWVNEQFF.

The chain uses TRBV5-6 and TRBJ1-1; no firm D call. The V gene lost 10 bases and the J gene lost 0 bases, with 13 bases spanning the gap. CDR1 is SGHDT and CDR2 is YYEEEE in the germline V gene. There are 13 residues in the CDR3. CDR3 DNA sequence: TGTGCCTCACTGAGGGCCATGAACACTGAAGCTTTCTTT. Translation gives CASLRAMNTEAFF.

The chain combines TRBV7-9 with TRBJ1-4; possible D gene TRBD1, 5 bases. Trimming removed 6 bases at V and 0 bases at J, with 17 bases between. Per the germline V gene, CDR1 is SEHNR and CDR2 is FQNEAQ (reference sequence). The CDR3 is 17 residues long. CDR3 bases: TGTGCCAGCAGTTCCCCAGGGCCCCCTGCAACTAATGAAAAACTGTTTTTT. Residues: CASSSPGPPATNEKLFF.

Comments on this clone: One end of the junction is discordant with germline, which a read error may explain. The chain employs TRBV6-5 and TRBJ2-7, with no clear D. The CDR3 is 15 amino acids. Germline V CDR1 and CDR2: MNHEY, SVGAGI. The CDR3 is CASSPFRGAGYEQYF. In DNA, the CDR3 is TGTGCCAGCAGTCCGTTCCGCGGAGCCGGGTACGAACAGTACTTC.

V gene TRBV19 combines with J gene TRBJ1-2; the D gene is possibly TRBD1 (6 bases). Germline V gene lookup returns CDR1 LNHDA and CDR2 SQIVND (reference sequence). The CDR3 has 14 residues. V gave up 6 bases and J gave up 7 bases, with 18 bases separating them. The CDR3 bases are TGTGCCAGTAGATCGGGGCCGGGACAACCTGGCTACACCTTC. This encodes CASRSGPGQPGYTF. The whole variable domain, remainder taken from reference TRBV19 and TRBJ1-2, is DGGITQSPKYLFRKEGQNVTLSCEQNLNHDAMYWYRQDPGQGLRLIYYSQIVNDFQKGDIAEGYSVSREKKESFPLTVTSAQKNPTAFYLCASRSGPGQPGYTFGSGTRLTVV.

J is TRBJ2-7 and V is TRBV28, with D perhaps matching TRBD2 (5 bases). The V and J ends lost 0 bases and 9 bases respectively, with 12 bases between them. This CDR3 has 13 residues. Germline V CDR1 and CDR2: MDHEN, SYDVKM. The CDR3 here is CASSLWMGSGQYF. The CDR3 bases are TGTGCCAGCAGTTTATGGATGGGGAGTGGGCAGTACTTC.

The rearrangement links TRBV29-1 to TRBJ2-4; D is possibly TRBD1 (6 bases). Germline CDR1 reads SQVTM; CDR2 reads ANQGSEA. CDR3 length: 15 amino acids. The V end lost 5 bases, the J end lost 2 bases, and 16 bases lay between the germline ends. This CDR3 is CSVLDRLDPKNIQYF. CDR3 nucleotides: TGCAGCGTTCTCGACAGGTTGGATCCCAAAAACATTCAGTACTTC. Complete variable domain (other parts from reference TRBV29-1 and TRBJ2-4): SAVISQKPSRDICQRGTSLTIQCQVDSQVTMMFWYRQQPGQSLTLIATANQGSEATYESGFVIDKFPISRPNLTFSTLTVSNMSPEDSSIYLCSVLDRLDPKNIQYFGAGTRLSVL.

The chain combines TRBV12-5 with TRBJ1-1, with TRBD1 matching over 7 bases. Germline CDR1 and CDR2: LGHNT and FRNRAP. Losses at the gene ends were 6 bases for V and 1 base for J; bases not matched to a gene: 2. The CDR3 sequence is 13 residues long. The CDR3 DNA sequence: TGTGCTAGTGGCGACAGGGCGAACACTGAAGCTTTCTTT. Encoded protein: CASGDRANTEAFF.

The rearrangement uses TRBV5-5 and TRBJ1-2; 10 bases map to TRBD1. This CDR3 is 14 amino acids long. Germline V lookup: CDR1 SGHKS, CDR2 YYEKEE (reference sequence). V gave up 0 bases and J gave up 7 bases; unmatched junction bases: 3. This CDR3 reads CASSLGQGAFGYTF. The CDR3, as DNA: TGTGCCAGCAGCTTGGGACAGGGGGCGTTTGGCTACACCTTC.

V usage is TRBV19 and J usage is TRBJ1-2, with 8 bases lining up with TRBD1. The CDR3 extends over 15 amino acids. Unmatched junction bases numbered 6, after V lost 3 bases and J lost 3 bases. Germline loops: CDR1 LNHDA, CDR2 SQIVND (reference sequence). The CDR3 coding sequence is TGTGCCAGTAGTATCCCTGGACAGGGAGACTATGGCTACACCTTC. Translated: CASSIPGQGDYGYTF.

The chain links TRBV19 to TRBJ1-1; TRBD1 matches at 11 bases. The CDR3 sequence is 13 residues long. V lost 3 bases and J lost 11; bases outside the gene matches: 5. CDR1 is LNHDA and CDR2 is SQIVND in the germline V gene (reference sequence). The DNA for the CDR3 is TGTGCCAGTAGTATCGGACAGGGGGCATGGGCTTTCTTT. Translating gives CASSIGQGAWAFF. Filled out from reference TRBV19 and TRBJ1-1, the complete variable domain reads DGGITQSPKYLFRKEGQNVTLSCEQNLNHDAMYWYRQDPGQGLRLIYYSQIVNDFQKGDIAEGYSVSREKKESFPLTVTSAQKNPTAFYLCASSIGQGAWAFFGQGTRLTVV.

This sequence joins TRBV3-1 (or the pseudogene TRBV3-2) and TRBJ2-7; 9 bases are shared with TRBD2. With 0 bases clipped from V and 3 bases from J, the junction kept 3 bases outside the gene matches. CDR3 size: 15 residues. Germline lookup yields CDR1 LGHDT and CDR2 YNNKEL (reference sequence). This CDR3 reads CASSQDYSGSYEQYF. CDR3 DNA: TGTGCCAGCAGCCAAGATTATAGCGGGAGCTACGAGCAGTACTTC.

This clone was observed once. In nucleotides, the CDR3 is TGCAGCGTTGAAGATCCCGACAGGGGCACAGATACGCAGTATTTT. Residues: CSVEDPDRGTDTQYF. The chain recombines TRBV29-1 with TRBJ2-3, with TRBD1 matching 7 bases. Germline V gene sequence: CDR1 SQVTM, CDR2 ANQGSEA. Trimming cost V 0 bases and J 1 base; bases outside gene matches: 4. The CDR3 covers 15 residues.

This clone was counted once. This chain uses TRBV27 with TRBJ2-3, with 11 bases fitting TRBD1. Looked up from germline, CDR1 is MNHEY and CDR2 is SMNVEV (reference sequence). The CDR3 spans 19 residues. Unmatched junction bases numbered 13, after V lost 5 bases and J lost 0 bases. CDR3 loop: CASSHPGQGAQASTDTQYF. The CDR3 DNA reads TGTGCCAGCAGTCACCCCGGACAGGGGGCGCAAGCAAGCACAGATACGCAGTATTTT.

The chain has TRBV5-1 and TRBJ2-7; D is perhaps TRBD2 (6 bases). V gave up 3 bases and J gave up 2 bases, with 15 bases separating them. This CDR3 is built from 15 residues. Germline V lookup: CDR1 SGHRS, CDR2 YFSETQ. This CDR3 is CASSYGSGSTYEQYF. CDR3 nucleotide sequence: TGCGCCAGCAGCTATGGAAGCGGGTCTACCTACGAGCAGTACTTC. Full variable domain (rest looked up from reference TRBV5-1 and TRBJ2-7): KAGVTQTPRYLIKTRGQQVTLSCSPISGHRSVSWYQQTPGQGLQFLFEYFSETQRNKGNFPGRFSGRQFSNSRSEMNVSTLELGDSALYLCASSYGSGSTYEQYFGPGTRLTVT.

The V call is TRBV24-1, the J call TRBJ1-1, with 7 bases matching TRBD1. The CDR3 sequence is 16 residues long. The germline gives CDR1 KGHDR, CDR2 SFDVKD. V shed 2 bases and J 1 base; nucleotides not matched to a gene: 6. DNA for the CDR3: TGTGCCACCAGTGATTCGAGACAGGGTCGGAACACTGAAGCTTTCTTT. Protein product: CATSDSRQGRNTEAFF.

The rearrangement uses TRBV7-2 and TRBJ2-2; 8 positions agree with TRBD1. This CDR3 spans 16 amino acids. Losses at the gene ends were 1 base for V and 5 bases for J; bases not matched to a gene: 6. Germline V lookup: CDR1 SGHTA, CDR2 FQGNSA. CDR3 sequence: CASSLEGRGLTGELFF. CDR3 coding DNA: TGTGCCAGCAGCTTAGAGGGCAGGGGGCTTACCGGGGAGCTGTTTTTT.

The J gene is TRBJ1-3, the V gene TRBV7-2; no clear D. V shed 1 base and J shed 2 bases, with 9 bases lying between them. This CDR3 is built from 15 residues. CDR1 SGHTA and CDR2 FQGNSA come from the germline V gene. The CDR3: CASSLEETAGNTIYF. The CDR3 bases are TGTGCCAGCAGCTTAGAGGAGACGGCTGGAAACACCATATATTTT.

The chain links TRBV7-2 to TRBJ1-2; 12 bases align to TRBD1. Germline V gene lookup returns CDR1 SGHTA and CDR2 FQGNSA. Losses at the gene ends were 3 bases for V and 6 bases for J; bases not matched to a gene: 5. This CDR3 is built from 15 residues. As DNA, the CDR3 is TGTGCCAGCAGCTTTACGGGACAGGGGGCTGATGGCTACACCTTC. As protein: CASSFTGQGADGYTF.